The 8 T cell receptor beta chains given below trace back to one sample, sequenced in a study of regulatory T cells in long-lasting Graves disease. TCRdb redid the calling of the reads with MiXCR, one entry per CDR3 protein. The table records about 1,200 distinct CDR3 sequences, approximately 50% of them present only once. Researchers made the TCR library from RNA that was extracted from PBMCs. The specimen was peripheral blood mononuclear cells (PBMCs), collected with antithyroid drug treatment, in newly diagnosed or persistent Graves disease (not recorded which). Receptors originate from a female donor with Graves disease.

This CDR3 reads CASSRLRPPSRRYTDTQYF. Here the CDR3 DNA reads TGTGCCAGCAGCCGCTTGAGACCCCCCTCTAGGAGGTATACAGATACGCAGTATTTT. The chain links TRBV5-6 to TRBJ2-3; TRBD2 might be the D (5 bases). V gave up 4 bases and J gave up 3 bases, with 27 bases separating them. CDR3 length equals 19 residues. Germline CDR1 SGHDT, CDR2 YYEEEE.

This sequence joins TRBV11-2 and TRBJ2-5, with D maybe TRBD2 (6 bases). The CDR3 length is 18 residues. V lost 4 bases to trimming and J lost 5 bases, with 26 bases between them. Looked up from germline, CDR1 is SGHAT and CDR2 is FQNNGV. The CDR3 loop reads CASSYNRDLLIPFETQYF. In nucleotides, the CDR3 is TGTGCCAGCAGCTACAACCGGGACTTACTAATACCTTTTGAGACCCAGTACTTC. The variable domain in full, with the rest retrieved from reference TRBV11-2 and TRBJ2-5, is EAGVAQSPRYKIIEKRQSVAFWCNPISGHATLYWYQQILGQGPKLLIQFQNNGVVDDSQLPKDRFSAERLKGVDSTLKIQPAKLEDSAVYLCASSYNRDLLIPFETQYFGPGTRLLVL.

A few counts support this clonotype. This rearrangement joins TRBV7-2 to TRBJ1-2; TRBD1 matches at 9 bases. Germline loops: CDR1 SGHTA, CDR2 FQGNSA. The V and J ends lost 4 bases and 3 bases, in that order; junction bases with no gene match: 9. This CDR3 region has 16 residues. The CDR3 DNA sequence: TGTGCCAGCAGCTACCTTCTGGGACAGGGCGACTATGGCTACACCTTC. Encoded protein: CASSYLLGQGDYGYTF. Together with reference TRBV7-2 and TRBJ1-2, the CDR3 gives the full variable domain: GAGVSQSPSNKVTEKGKDVELRCDPISGHTALYWYRQSLGQGLEFLIYFQGNSAPDKSGLPSDRFSAERTGGSVSTLTIQRTQQEDSAVYLCASSYLLGQGDYGYTFGSGTRLTVV.

This clonotype occurred a few times. The chain uses TRBV6-6 and TRBJ1-5, with D unclear. The V gene lost 6 bases and the J gene lost 0 bases, with 6 bases spanning the gap. Germline CDR1 and CDR2: MNHNY and SVGAGI (reference sequence). The CDR3 is 13 residues long. The CDR3 loop is CASRTDSNQPQHF. The CDR3 coding sequence is TGTGCCAGCAGAACAGATAGCAATCAGCCCCAGCATTTT.

This clonotype appeared a few times. The gene calls are TRBV15 and TRBJ2-7, with D tentatively TRBD1 (5 bases). The V end lost 4 bases, the J end lost 7 bases, and 11 bases lay between the germline ends. Germline V gene sequence: CDR1 LNHNV, CDR2 YYDKDF (reference sequence). The CDR3 loop spans 12 amino acids. CDR3 in amino acids: CATSTRVGEQYF. The DNA of the CDR3 is TGTGCCACCAGCACCAGGGTGGGTGAGCAGTACTTC.

V gene TRBV3-1 combines with J gene TRBJ2-5, with D perhaps matching TRBD2 (6 bases). V dropped 1 base and J dropped 5 bases, with 11 bases sitting between them. The CDR3 extends over 14 amino acids. The germline CDR1 and CDR2 sequences are LGHDT and YNNKEL (reference sequence). In DNA form, the CDR3 reads TGTGCCAGCAGCCAAGTCGGAGGGGTGGAGACCCAGTACTTC. Translating it yields CASSQVGGVETQYF.

This clonotype has only a few counts. The J gene is TRBJ2-5, the V gene TRBV10-3; 8 positions agree with TRBD1. Unmatched junction bases numbered 9, after V lost 6 bases and J lost 3 bases. The CDR3 extends over 15 amino acids. Germline V gene sequence: CDR1 ENHRY, CDR2 SYGVKD. CDR3 loop: CAISRTGTGKETQYF. DNA of the CDR3: TGTGCCATCAGCCGGACCGGGACAGGAAAAGAGACCCAGTACTTC.

This clonotype was recorded a few times. The J gene is TRBJ2-3, the V gene TRBV27, with 13 nucleotides matching TRBD2. Germline V gene data show CDR1 as MNHEY and CDR2 as SMNVEV (reference sequence). There are 17 residues in the CDR3. V was pared by 5 bases and J by 4 bases, with 9 bases of the junction left unmatched. The CDR3 DNA reads TGTGCCAGCAGTCTCTCGCCCGGACTAGCGGGAGCAGATACGCAGTATTTT. Translating gives CASSLSPGLAGADTQYF.